The clone carrying this T cell receptor beta chain was observed a handful of times. The antigen remains unidentified. The record originates from a study of cytotoxic CD8 clonotypes in ibrutinib-treated CLL. This CDR3 is built from 16 residues. The V gene's germline CDR1 is MGHRA and CDR2 YSYEKL. J was trimmed by 6 bases and V by 3 bases; bases with no gene match: 8. Study outcomes and limitations: Contraction or stability on treatment characterized the public clonotypes, which were uncommon. Clonality climbed at ibrutinib response, then dropped toward baseline at progression.

Sequencing was performed with immunoSEQ multiplex PCR; in TCRdb, only in-frame clones are kept and a portion is missing. The sample has approximately 320,000 clones; roughly two thirds are singletons. Genomic DNA in a quantity of about 2 micrograms was derived from cryopreserved PBMCs for TCR beta libraries. The chain carries TRBV4-1 and TRBJ2-5; 12 bases agree with TRBD2. The sequence derives from a human donor with chronic lymphocytic leukemia. Sequenced material: PBMCs, taken after 36 months of ibrutinib treatment. The CDR3 reads CASSHPRTSGVKTQYF. For the CDR3, the DNA is TGCGCCAGCAGCCATCCCCGGACTAGCGGGGTGAAGACCCAGTACTTC.